This T cell receptor (beta chain) was identified during a study of human T cells and chemical hapten exposure. This sample's time point: patch test 3, about 24 weeks after DPC sensitization. Treatment indicated: therapeutic diphenylcyclopropenone sensitization with weekly scalp DPC. V shed 3 bases, J shed 6 bases, and the junction held 11 bases outside the gene matches. This CDR3 has 15 amino acids. Germline V gives CDR1 SEHNR, CDR2 FQNEAQ (reference sequence). Single cDNA molecules in the library carried unique molecular identifiers attached during preparation. Each CDR3 protein gets one entry after TCRdb re-called the RACE reads with MiXCR. The top ten clones hold 2.5% of a sample with about 190,000 distinct CDR3 sequences, about 25% of them seen once.

The sample here was whole blood, taken in connection with sensitization to the hapten diphenylcyclopropenone (DPC). This TCR came from a woman in her thirties or forties with alopecia areata. Some clones in this sample may be carry-over from other donors' samples. This chain links TRBV7-9 with TRBJ2-7, with 7 bases fitting TRBD2. The CDR3 reads CASSLDLAARREQYF. The CDR3 DNA follows: TGTGCCAGCAGCTTGGACCTAGCGGCCCGTCGCGAGCAGTACTTC.